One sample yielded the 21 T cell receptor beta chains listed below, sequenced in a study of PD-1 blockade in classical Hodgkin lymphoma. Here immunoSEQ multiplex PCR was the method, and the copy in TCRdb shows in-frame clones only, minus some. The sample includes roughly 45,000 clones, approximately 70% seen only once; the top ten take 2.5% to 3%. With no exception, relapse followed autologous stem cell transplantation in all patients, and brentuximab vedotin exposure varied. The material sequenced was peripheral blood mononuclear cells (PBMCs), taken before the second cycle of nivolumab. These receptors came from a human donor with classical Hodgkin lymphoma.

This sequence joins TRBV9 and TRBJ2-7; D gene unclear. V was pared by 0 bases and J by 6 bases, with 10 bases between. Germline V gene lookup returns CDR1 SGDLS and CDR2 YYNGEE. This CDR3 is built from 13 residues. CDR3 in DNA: TGTGCCAGCAGCGTAGCTCAATGGGGCGAGCAGTACTTC. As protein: CASSVAQWGEQYF.

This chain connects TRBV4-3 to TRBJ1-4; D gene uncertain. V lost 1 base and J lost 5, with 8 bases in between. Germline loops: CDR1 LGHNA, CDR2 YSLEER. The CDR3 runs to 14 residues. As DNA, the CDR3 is TGCGCCAGCAGCCAAGCAGACATAAATGAAAAACTGTTTTTT. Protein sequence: CASSQADINEKLFF.

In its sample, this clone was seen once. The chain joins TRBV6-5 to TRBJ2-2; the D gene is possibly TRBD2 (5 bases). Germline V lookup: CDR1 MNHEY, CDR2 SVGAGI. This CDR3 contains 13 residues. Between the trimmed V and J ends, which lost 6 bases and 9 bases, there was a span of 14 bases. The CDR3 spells CASSRGGVRELFF. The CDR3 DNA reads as TGTGCCAGCAGCCGGGGTGGTGTACGGGAGCTGTTTTTT.

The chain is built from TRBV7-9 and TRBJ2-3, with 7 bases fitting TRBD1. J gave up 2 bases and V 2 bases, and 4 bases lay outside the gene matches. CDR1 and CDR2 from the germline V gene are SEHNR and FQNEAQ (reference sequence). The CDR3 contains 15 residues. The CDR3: CASSLSGQDTDTQYF. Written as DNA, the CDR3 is TGTGCCAGCAGCTTATCCGGACAGGACACAGATACGCAGTATTTT.

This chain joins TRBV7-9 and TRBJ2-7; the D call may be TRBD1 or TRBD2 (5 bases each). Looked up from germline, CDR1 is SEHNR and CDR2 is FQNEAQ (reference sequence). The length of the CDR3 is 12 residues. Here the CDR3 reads CATRDDSYEQYF. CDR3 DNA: TGTGCTACTCGGGACGACTCCTACGAGCAGTACTTC.

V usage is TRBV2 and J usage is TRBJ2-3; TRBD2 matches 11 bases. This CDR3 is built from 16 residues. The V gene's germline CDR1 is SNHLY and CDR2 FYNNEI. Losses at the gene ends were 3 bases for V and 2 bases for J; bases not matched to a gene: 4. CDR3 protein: CASSEGLAEITDTQYF. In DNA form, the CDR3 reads TGTGCCAGCAGTGAGGGACTAGCGGAGATCACAGATACGCAGTATTTT.

CDR3 region: CASSQGTADQPQHF. For the CDR3, the DNA is TGTGCCAGCAGCCAAGGGACAGCCGATCAGCCCCAGCATTTT. V is TRBV7-9 and J is TRBJ1-5, with 7 positions matching TRBD1. V dropped 5 bases and J dropped 5; count of bases not matched to a gene: 6. The CDR3 has 14 residues. CDR1 and CDR2 from the germline V gene are SEHNR and FQNEAQ (reference sequence).

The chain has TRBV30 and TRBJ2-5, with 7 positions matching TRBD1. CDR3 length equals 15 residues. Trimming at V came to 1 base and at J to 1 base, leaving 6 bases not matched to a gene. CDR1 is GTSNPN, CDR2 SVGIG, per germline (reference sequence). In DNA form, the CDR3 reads TGTGCCTGGAGTGGGGAAGGGACAGTCCAAGAGACCCAGTACTTC. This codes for CAWSGEGTVQETQYF.

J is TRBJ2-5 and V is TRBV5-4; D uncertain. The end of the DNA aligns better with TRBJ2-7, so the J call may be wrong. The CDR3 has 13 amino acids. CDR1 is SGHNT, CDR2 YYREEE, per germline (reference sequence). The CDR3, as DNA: TGTGCCAGCAGCTTGACCTTAAACTACGAGCAGTACTTC. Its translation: CASSLTLNYEQYF.

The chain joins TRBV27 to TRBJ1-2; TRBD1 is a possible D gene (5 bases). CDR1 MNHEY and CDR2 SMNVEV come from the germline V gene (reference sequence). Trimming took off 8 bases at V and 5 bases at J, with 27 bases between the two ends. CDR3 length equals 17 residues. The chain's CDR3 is CASGRGGTSGVSYGYTF. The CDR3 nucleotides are TGTGCCAGCGGCCGGGGTGGGACGAGTGGGGTGTCGTATGGCTACACCTTC.

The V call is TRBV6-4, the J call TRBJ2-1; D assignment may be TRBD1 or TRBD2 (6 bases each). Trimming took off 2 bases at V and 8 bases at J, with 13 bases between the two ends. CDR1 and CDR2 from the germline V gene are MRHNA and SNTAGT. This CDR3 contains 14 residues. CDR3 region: CASSDRGVGYEQFF. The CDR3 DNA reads TGTGCCAGCAGTGACAGGGGGGTTGGCTATGAGCAGTTCTTC.

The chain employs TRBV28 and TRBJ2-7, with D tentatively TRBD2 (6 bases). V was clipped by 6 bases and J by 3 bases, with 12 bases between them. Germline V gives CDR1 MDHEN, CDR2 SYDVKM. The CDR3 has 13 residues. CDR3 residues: CASRGGGGYEQYF. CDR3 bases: TGTGCCAGCAGGGGGGGAGGCGGCTACGAGCAGTACTTC.

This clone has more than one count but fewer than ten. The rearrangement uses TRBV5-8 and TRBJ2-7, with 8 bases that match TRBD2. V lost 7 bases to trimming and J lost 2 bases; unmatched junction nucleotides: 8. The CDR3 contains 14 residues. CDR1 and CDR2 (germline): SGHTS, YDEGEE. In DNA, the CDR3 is TGTGCCAGCCAACCCCCGGGACTAGCCTACGAGCAGTACTTC. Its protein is CASQPPGLAYEQYF.

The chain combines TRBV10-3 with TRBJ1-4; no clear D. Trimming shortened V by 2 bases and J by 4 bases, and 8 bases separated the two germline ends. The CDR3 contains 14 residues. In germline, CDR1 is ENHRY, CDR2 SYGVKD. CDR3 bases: TGTGCCATCAGTGAGGGGGTCGATAATGAAAAACTGTTTTTT. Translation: CAISEGVDNEKLFF.

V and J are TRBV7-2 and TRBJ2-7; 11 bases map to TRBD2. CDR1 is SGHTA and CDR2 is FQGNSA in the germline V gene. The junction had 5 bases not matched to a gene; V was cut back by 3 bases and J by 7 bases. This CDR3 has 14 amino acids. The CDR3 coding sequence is TGTGCCAGCAGCTTTTGGGCTAGCGGGGGGGAGCAGTACTTC. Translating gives CASSFWASGGEQYF.

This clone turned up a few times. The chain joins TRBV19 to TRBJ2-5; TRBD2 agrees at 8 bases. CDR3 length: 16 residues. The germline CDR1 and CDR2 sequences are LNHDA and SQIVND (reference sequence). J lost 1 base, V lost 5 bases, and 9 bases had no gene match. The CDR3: CASSPRGDNPQETQYF. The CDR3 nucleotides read TGTGCCAGTAGTCCGCGGGGGGACAATCCCCAAGAGACCCAGTACTTC.

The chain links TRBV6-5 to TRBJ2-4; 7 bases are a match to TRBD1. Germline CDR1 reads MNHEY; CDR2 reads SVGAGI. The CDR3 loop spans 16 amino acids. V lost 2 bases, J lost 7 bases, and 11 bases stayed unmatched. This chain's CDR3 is CASSYRFSTGDNIQYF. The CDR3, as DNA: TGTGCCAGCAGTTACCGATTCTCCACAGGGGACAACATTCAGTACTTC.

This chain's CDR3 is CASIRGIEAFF. In DNA form, the CDR3 reads TGTGCCAGCATCCGGGGCATTGAAGCTTTCTTT. V and J are TRBV6-5 and TRBJ1-1; D is perhaps TRBD1 (5 bases). The CDR3 is 11 residues long. Germline CDR1 is MNHEY and CDR2 is SVGAGI. The V end lost 7 bases, the J end lost 7 bases, and 10 bases lay between the germline ends.

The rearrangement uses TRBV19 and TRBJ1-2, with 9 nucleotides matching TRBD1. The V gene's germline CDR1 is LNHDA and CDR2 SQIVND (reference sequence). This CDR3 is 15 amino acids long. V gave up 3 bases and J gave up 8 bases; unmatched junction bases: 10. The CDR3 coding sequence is TGTGCCAGTAGTATCAAGCTCGGGACAGGGCCCGGCTACACCTTC. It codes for CASSIKLGTGPGYTF. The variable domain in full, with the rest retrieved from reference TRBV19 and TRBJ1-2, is DGGITQSPKYLFRKEGQNVTLSCEQNLNHDAMYWYRQDPGQGLRLIYYSQIVNDFQKGDIAEGYSVSREKKESFPLTVTSAQKNPTAFYLCASSIKLGTGPGYTFGSGTRLTVV.

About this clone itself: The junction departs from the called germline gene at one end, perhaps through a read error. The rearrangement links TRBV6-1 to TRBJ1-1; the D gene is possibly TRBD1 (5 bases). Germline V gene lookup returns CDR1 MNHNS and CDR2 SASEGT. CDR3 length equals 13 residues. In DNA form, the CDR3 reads TGTGCCAGCAGCCCGACAGAGAACACTGAAACTTTCTTT. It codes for CASSPTENTETFF.

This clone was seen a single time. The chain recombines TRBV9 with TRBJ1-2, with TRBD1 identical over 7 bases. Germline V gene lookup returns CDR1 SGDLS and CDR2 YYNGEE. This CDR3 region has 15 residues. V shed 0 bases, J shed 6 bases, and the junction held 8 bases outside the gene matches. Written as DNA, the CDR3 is TGTGCCAGCAGCGTAGGTAACAGGGGTTCGGATGGCTACACCTTC. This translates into CASSVGNRGSDGYTF.